The clone carrying this TCR beta chain was observed many times. Its antigen is unknown. This entry belongs to a study of esophageal squamous cell carcinoma under preoperative chemotherapy. At the level of the study: Both tumor-infiltrating lymphocytes and peripheral blood T cells had their TCR repertoires profiled. General study points: Peripheral T cells migrating into the tumor appeared to partly supply post-treatment tumor-infiltrating lymphocytes.

CDR3 length equals 12 residues. Germline-derived CDR1 and CDR2 are SGHDT and YYEEEE. V gave up 0 bases and J gave up 5 bases, with 2 bases separating them. TCRdb re-called the PCR reads with MiXCR, one entry per CDR3 protein. Among fewer than 40,000 distinct CDR3 sequences listed, roughly 52% were seen once. The sample's time point: before preoperative PTX-NDP chemotherapy. The receptor comes from a human donor with esophageal squamous cell carcinoma. The donor label of this sample is uncertain. The rearrangement links TRBV5-6 to TRBJ2-2; D uncertain. Sample collection occurred from a patient given preoperative chemotherapy. The chain's CDR3 is CASSLATGELFF. For the CDR3, the DNA is TGTGCCAGCAGCTTGGCTACCGGGGAGCTGTTTTTT.